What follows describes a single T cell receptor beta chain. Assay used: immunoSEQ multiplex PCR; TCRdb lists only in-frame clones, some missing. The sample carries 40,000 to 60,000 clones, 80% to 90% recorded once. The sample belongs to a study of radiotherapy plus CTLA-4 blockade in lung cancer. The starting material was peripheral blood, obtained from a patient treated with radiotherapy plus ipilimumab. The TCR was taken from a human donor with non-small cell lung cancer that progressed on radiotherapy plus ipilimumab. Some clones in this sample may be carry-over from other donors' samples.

The CDR3 loop is CASSFGTGSYEQYF. CDR3 sequence (DNA): TGTGCCAGCAGCTTCGGGACAGGGTCCTACGAGCAGTACTTC. The chain links TRBV11-2 to TRBJ2-7; 9 bases are shared with TRBD1. Germline trimming cut 3 bases from V and 1 base from J; bases unmatched to any gene: 1. The CDR3 is made up of 14 amino acids. In germline, CDR1 is SGHAT, CDR2 FQNNGV.